The table lists the clone carrying this TCR beta chain with many counts. Described time point: newly diagnosed GD, antithyroid drugs for less than 3 months. PBMCs provided the RNA from which the TCR library was made. Building of the TCR beta libraries involved iRepertoire HTBI primers and Arm-PCR of CDR3 regions. TCRdb reprocessed the multiplex PCR reads via MiXCR and lists one record per CDR3 protein. This repertoire shows hundreds of thousands of distinct CDR3 sequences, roughly 18% found once; its top ten account for about 38%. This record belongs to a study of regulatory T cells in long-lasting Graves disease. The sample in question was peripheral blood mononuclear cells (PBMCs), obtained at new diagnosis, from a patient treated with antithyroid drugs. This clonotype originated in a female donor with Graves disease.

In nucleotides, the CDR3 is TGTGCCACCAGTGATTCGGAAAGGACAGGGGGGGCAGATACGCAGTATTTT. It yields the protein CATSDSERTGGADTQYF. This rearrangement joins TRBV24-1 to TRBJ2-3; TRBD1 matches at 10 bases. This CDR3 has 17 residues. The V gene's germline CDR1 is KGHDR and CDR2 SFDVKD. V shed 2 bases and J 4 bases; nucleotides not matched to a gene: 8.